This T cell receptor (beta chain) was observed in a study of shared clonotypes between healthy human individuals. The CDR3 loop spans 16 amino acids. The V gene lost 0 bases and the J gene lost 5 bases, with 11 bases spanning the gap. CDR1 is LNHNV and CDR2 is YYDKDF in the germline V gene (reference sequence). Sequencing was performed with immunoSEQ multiplex PCR; in TCRdb, only in-frame clones are kept and a portion is missing. The data show approximately 2,300,000 clones, roughly 92% seen once. The sequence was collected from a man in his late teens or twenties in good health. Some clones in this sample may be carry-over from other donors' samples. Sequenced: naive CD4+ T cells from PBMCs. The subset: CD45RA+ positively selected. The V and J genes are TRBV15 and TRBJ1-6; D gene unclear. The CDR3 here is CATSRDRQADNSPLHF. CDR3 DNA sequence: TGTGCCACCAGCAGAGATCGGCAGGCAGATAATTCACCCCTCCACTTT. Using reference TRBV15 and TRBJ1-6 for the parts outside the CDR3, the full variable domain is DAMVIQNPRYQVTQFGKPVTLSCSQTLNHNVMYWYQQKSSQAPKLLFHYYDKDFNNEADTPDNFQSRRPNTSFCFLDIRSPGLGDTAMYLCATSRDRQADNSPLHFGNGTRLTVT.